This T cell receptor beta chain is from a study of immune heterogeneity within non-small cell lung tumors. The study, taken as a whole, reports: T-cell clonality in a given local region correlated moderately yet significantly with the local tumor mutational burden (R about 0.35). Recurrence of identical dominant CDR3 beta clonotypes was observed across intrapatient tumor sites, concomitant with site-unique high-frequency clones.

A few counts support this clonotype. Its antigen remains unidentified. Bulk tumor gDNA, 550 to 600 ng per sample, served as the TCR template. Collection of several biopsies per primary tumor, spaced far apart, took place during surgery. Patients had untreated, newly diagnosed non-small cell lung cancer and underwent curative surgery. Patients newly diagnosed with non-small cell lung cancer and having curative-intent surgery served as donors. The germline V gene encodes CDR1 MGHRA and CDR2 YSYEKL. V lost 6 bases and J 1 base, leaving 10 bases between the germline ends. There are 13 residues in the CDR3. In a multiplex PCR, 32 V and 13 J primers amplified TCR beta CDR3. Using its own MiXCR run on the multiplex PCR reads, TCRdb lists one record per CDR3 protein. The sample lists fewer than 25,000 distinct CDR3 sequences; around 28% were seen once.

The TCR comes from a man aged 35 to 55 with non-small cell lung cancer. The V and J genes are TRBV4-1 and TRBJ2-7; D is unclear. Sequencing used lung tumor tissue. Here the CDR3 reads CASSWADSYEQYF. As DNA, the CDR3 is TGCGCCAGCAGTTGGGCCGATTCCTACGAGCAGTACTTC.